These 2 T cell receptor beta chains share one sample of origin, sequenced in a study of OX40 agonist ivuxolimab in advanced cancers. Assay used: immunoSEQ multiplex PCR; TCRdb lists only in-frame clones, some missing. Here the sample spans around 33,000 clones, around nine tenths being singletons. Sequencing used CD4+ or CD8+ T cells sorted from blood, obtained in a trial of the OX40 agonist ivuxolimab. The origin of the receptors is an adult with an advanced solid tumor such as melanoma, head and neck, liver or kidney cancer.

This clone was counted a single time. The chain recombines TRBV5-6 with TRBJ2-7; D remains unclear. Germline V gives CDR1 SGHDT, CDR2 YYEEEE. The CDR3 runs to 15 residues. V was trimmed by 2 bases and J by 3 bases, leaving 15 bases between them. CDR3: CASSFAGENFYEQYF. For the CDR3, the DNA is TGTGCCAGCAGCTTCGCTGGGGAAAATTTCTACGAGCAGTACTTC.

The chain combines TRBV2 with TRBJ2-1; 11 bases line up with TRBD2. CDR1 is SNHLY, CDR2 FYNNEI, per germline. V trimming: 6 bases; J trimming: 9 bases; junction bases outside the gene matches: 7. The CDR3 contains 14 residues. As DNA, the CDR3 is TGTGCCAGCAGACTAGCGGGAGCCCCGGGTGAGCAGTTCTTC. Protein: CASRLAGAPGEQFF.